This T cell receptor (beta chain) was captured in a study of T-cell reconstitution after alpha-beta-depleted transplantation in children. Study-level points and caveats: By about two months after transplant, alpha-beta T cells reportedly arose from several hundred graft clones that had expanded. Among T cells one year after transplant, newly produced cells accounted for most counts and diversity. Some patients showed high day-60 TCRbeta diversity, which derived from surviving recipient T cells and thymic progenitors.

This clonotype occurred a few times. Antigen: not known. It was with unique molecular identifiers that the TCRbeta library was prepared. TCRdb re-derived calls from the PCR reads in MiXCR, one entry per CDR3 protein. The data show a few hundred thousand distinct CDR3 sequences, roughly 8.2% seen once. Germline CDR1 reads KGHSH; CDR2 reads LQKENI. V was clipped by 5 bases and J by 6 bases, with 13 bases between them. This CDR3 comprises 13 residues. Here the sequenced sample was peripheral blood, taken 360 days after TCRalphabeta/CD19-depleted stem cell transplant. This chain uses TRBV18 with TRBJ1-2, with D possibly being TRBD1 (5 bases). The source of this sequence is a female patient aged 2-15 years who had a stem cell transplant for Fanconi anemia, so the T cells may come from the graft donor. For the CDR3, the DNA is TGTGCCAGCTCAACGGGGAGGGGTAATGGCTACACCTTC. Translated, it gives CASSTGRGNGYTF. The full variable domain, completed using reference TRBV18 and TRBJ1-2, is NAGVMQNPRHLVRRRGQEARLRCSPMKGHSHVYWYRQLPEEGLKFMVYLQKENIIDESGMPKERFSAEFPKEGPSILRIQQVVRGDSAAYFCASSTGRGNGYTFGSGTRLTVV.